The 23 T cell receptor beta chains in this list originate from one sample, sequenced in a study of blood T cell repertoires in COVID-19 (dated by TCRdb to 2020 to 2022). Library preparation used the immunoSEQ multiplex PCR assay. The immuneACCESS repertoire file appears here via TCRdb, limited to in-frame rearrangements. These files lack a portion of the clones; in checked studies, under half of the deficit traces to unresolved V genes, and the cause of the others is not known. The sample table lists hundreds of thousands of clones, around 80% of them with a count of one. The leading ten clones occupy 8.2% of the sample. Sequencing input: peripheral blood. The source of these receptors is a woman aged 45-60 years with acute or convalescent COVID-19.

The chain is built from TRBV10-3 and TRBJ1-3; unclear D gene. V was pared by 10 bases and J by 4 bases, with 14 bases between. This CDR3 is built from 13 residues. Germline V CDR1 and CDR2: ENHRY, SYGVKD. Here the CDR3 reads CATQGGIGNTIYF. As DNA, the CDR3 is TGTGCCACCCAAGGAGGTATCGGAAACACCATATATTTT.

CDR3 protein: CASGSGVGASGYTF. In DNA form, the CDR3 reads TGTGCCAGCGGCTCTGGTGTAGGGGCGTCTGGCTACACCTTC. The rearrangement links TRBV6-5 to TRBJ1-2, with a tentative D call TRBD1 (5 bases). Germline loops: CDR1 MNHEY, CDR2 SVGAGI. V lost 8 bases and J lost 7, with 20 bases in between. The CDR3 is made up of 14 amino acids.

This CDR3 is CASSSYSGSSGEQFF. CDR3 DNA: TGTGCCAGTAGTTCCTATAGCGGGAGTTCCGGTGAGCAGTTCTTC. J is TRBJ2-1 and V is TRBV19; 9 nucleotides match TRBD2. Trimming cost V 5 bases and J 9 bases; bases outside gene matches: 11. The CDR3 totals 15 residues. CDR1 is LNHDA and CDR2 is SQIVND in the germline V gene (reference sequence).

The chain is built from TRBV6-2 or TRBV6-3 and TRBJ2-7, with 7 bases that match TRBD2. V trimming: 4 bases; J trimming: 3 bases; junction bases outside the gene matches: 9. The length of the CDR3 is 15 residues. CDR1 and CDR2 from the germline V gene are MNHEY and SVGEGT. The CDR3 spells CASSSTDGTIYEQYF. As DNA, the CDR3 is TGTGCCAGCAGTTCCACCGACGGGACTATCTACGAGCAGTACTTC.

This clone was found a few times. V and J are TRBV5-1 and TRBJ2-7; no definite D call. The germline CDR1 and CDR2 sequences are SGHRS and YFSETQ. The CDR3 runs to 12 residues. With 5 bases removed from V and 6 bases from J, the gap between germline ends came to 12 bases. The DNA of the CDR3 is TGCGCCAGCAGAGGAGAAGCGTTCGAGCAGTACTTC. Protein: CASRGEAFEQYF.

Details on this clone: The sample carries other DNA sequences with the same CDR3. This rearrangement joins TRBV27 to TRBJ2-7, with 9 bases fitting TRBD1. V trimming: 0 bases; J trimming: 4 bases; junction bases outside the gene matches: 1. CDR1 and CDR2 (germline): MNHEY, SMNVEV (reference sequence). There are 14 residues in the CDR3. Written as DNA, the CDR3 is TGTGCCAGCAGTTTATCGACAGGGGGTTACGAGCAGTACTTC. It translates to CASSLSTGGYEQYF.

The chain is built from TRBV7-3 and TRBJ2-1, with 8 bases that match TRBD2. The germline V gene encodes CDR1 SGHTA and CDR2 FQGTGA. J was trimmed by 2 bases and V by 2 bases; bases with no gene match: 11. CDR3 length equals 18 residues. CDR3 DNA: TGTGCCAGCAGCTTACGGAATTCGGCGGGAGGTCCCTACAATGAGCAGTTCTTC. It is translated as CASSLRNSAGGPYNEQFF.

This clone appeared many times. The chain uses TRBV6-4 and TRBJ2-1, with 8 bases aligning to TRBD2. There are 16 residues in the CDR3. The junction had 8 bases not matched to a gene; V was cut back by 5 bases and J by 2 bases. Per germline, CDR1 MRHNA and CDR2 SNTAGT. The CDR3 region has the DNA TGTGCCAGCAGTTCAGCGGGGGTCCCCCCCTACAATGAGCAGTTCTTC. As protein: CASSSAGVPPYNEQFF.

The chain is built from TRBV25-1 and TRBJ2-5; 8 bases match TRBD2. This CDR3 region has 15 residues. The V gene's germline CDR1 is MGHDK and CDR2 SYGVNS. V was clipped by 10 bases and J by 1 base; unmatched bases: 11. The CDR3 is CATQSPAGGQETQYF. The CDR3, as DNA: TGTGCCACCCAAAGCCCCGCGGGAGGCCAAGAGACCCAGTACTTC.

The chain is built from TRBV3-1 (or the pseudogene TRBV3-2) and TRBJ1-6; D possibly corresponds to TRBD1 (6 bases). CDR3 size: 15 residues. Looked up from germline, CDR1 is LGHDT and CDR2 is YNNKEL (reference sequence). Trimming took off 7 bases at V and 10 bases at J, with 20 bases between the two ends. The CDR3 DNA is TGTGCCAGCACCCTTAGATCACAGGGCGAATCACCCCTCCACTTT. Residues: CASTLRSQGESPLHF.

The J gene is TRBJ2-2, the V gene TRBV5-1; 13 nucleotides agree with TRBD2. Germline CDR1 SGHRS, CDR2 YFSETQ. After removal of 0 bases from V and 5 bases from J, the junction contained 7 bases not matched to a gene. This CDR3 is 18 amino acids long. The CDR3: CASSLEGLAGVVTGELFF. CDR3 DNA sequence: TGCGCCAGCAGCTTGGAAGGACTAGCGGGAGTAGTGACCGGGGAGCTGTTTTTT.

The rearrangement links TRBV5-8 to TRBJ2-3, with TRBD2 matching 9 bases. Germline-derived CDR1 and CDR2 are SGHTS and YDEGEE. There are 17 residues in the CDR3. V shed 3 bases, J shed 4 bases, and the junction held 12 bases outside the gene matches. The chain's CDR3 is CASSSEFGGRASDTQYF. CDR3 coding DNA: TGTGCCAGCAGCTCCGAATTTGGCGGGAGGGCGTCAGATACGCAGTATTTT.

J is TRBJ2-2 and V is TRBV24-1; a weak D match, TRBD2 (5 bases). V dropped 3 bases and J dropped 2 bases, with 15 bases sitting between them. The CDR3 spans 17 residues. The germline gives CDR1 KGHDR, CDR2 SFDVKD. This chain's CDR3 is CATSDSGPRINTGELFF. The CDR3 region has the DNA TGTGCCACCAGTGATAGCGGACCTCGGATAAACACCGGGGAGCTGTTTTTT.

The V call is TRBV27, the J call TRBJ1-4; TRBD1 matches 8 bases. This CDR3 region has 15 residues. Germline trimming cut 4 bases from V and 8 bases from J; bases unmatched to any gene: 9. Germline V gives CDR1 MNHEY, CDR2 SMNVEV (reference sequence). The CDR3, as DNA: TGTGCCAGCAGTTCCGACCGGGACAGGACAGAAAAACTGTTTTTT. It encodes CASSSDRDRTEKLFF. The full variable domain, completed using reference TRBV27 and TRBJ1-4, is EAQVTQNPRYLITVTGKKLTVTCSQNMNHEYMSWYRQDPGLGLRQIYYSMNVEVTDKGDVPEGYKVSRKEKRNFPLILESPSPNQTSLYFCASSSDRDRTEKLFFGSGTQLSVL.

There are a few counts of this clone. V gene TRBV20-1 combines with J gene TRBJ1-1, with D possibly being TRBD1 (6 bases). Trimming left V 6 bases short and J 8 bases short, with 13 bases between. Germline lookup yields CDR1 DFQATT and CDR2 SNEGSKA (reference sequence). The CDR3 is made up of 11 amino acids. Written as DNA, the CDR3 is TGCAGTGCGGCGGGGGCCGACGAAGCTTTCTTT. It translates to CSAAGADEAFF.

The chain employs TRBV27 and TRBJ1-2; a possible D gene is TRBD1 (6 bases). Germline values: CDR1 MNHEY, CDR2 SMNVEV (reference sequence). Deletions cut 8 bases from V and 4 bases from J, with 17 bases between. The length of the CDR3 is 14 residues. The CDR3 nucleotides read TGTGCCAGCGGGGAGAGGACAGACCGCTATGGCTACACCTTC. Translating gives CASGERTDRYGYTF.

The rearrangement links TRBV3-1 (or the pseudogene TRBV3-2) to TRBJ1-2; no clear D gene. The CDR3 runs 15 residues. Germline V lookup: CDR1 LGHDT, CDR2 YNNKEL (reference sequence). V was clipped by 1 base and J by 5 bases, with 14 bases between them. In nucleotides, the CDR3 is TGTGCCAGCAGCCAAGCGGTCCTTCGGGATTATGGCTACACCTTC. Its translation is CASSQAVLRDYGYTF.

This clone occurred a few times. This rearrangement joins TRBV27 to TRBJ1-4, with D maybe TRBD1 (6 bases). The CDR3 totals 14 residues. Germline CDR1 is MNHEY and CDR2 is SMNVEV (reference sequence). V was clipped by 6 bases and J by 7 bases, with 15 bases between them. CDR3: CASSTTGFPEKLFF. CDR3 DNA: TGTGCCAGCAGCACTACAGGGTTCCCTGAAAAACTGTTTTTT.

The rearrangement uses TRBV3-1 (or the pseudogene TRBV3-2) and TRBJ1-6; tentatively, D is TRBD1 (6 bases). CDR1 and CDR2 (germline): LGHDT, YNNKEL (reference sequence). CDR3 size: 17 residues. Trimming stripped 8 bases from V and 0 bases from J, with 17 bases between. Written as DNA, the CDR3 is TGTGCCAGCTCTTCGAGGGGGATCAGCTCCTATAATTCACCCCTCCACTTT. This codes for CASSSRGISSYNSPLHF.

The J gene is TRBJ2-7, the V gene TRBV5-4; TRBD1 is a possible D gene (6 bases). Trimming left V 4 bases short and J 1 base short, with 12 bases between. CDR1 is SGHNT, CDR2 YYREEE, per germline (reference sequence). The CDR3 length is 14 residues. The CDR3 DNA reads as TGTGCCAGCAGCGCAGGGGACAAATCCTACGAGCAGTACTTC. Translation gives CASSAGDKSYEQYF.

J is TRBJ2-7 and V is TRBV20-1, with D uncertain. The V end was cut by 3 bases, the J end by 3 bases, with 6 bases between. The CDR3 has 11 amino acids. Germline V gives CDR1 DFQATT, CDR2 SNEGSKA (reference sequence). CDR3 in amino acids: CSASPVYEQYF. CDR3 coding DNA: TGCAGTGCTAGTCCGGTCTACGAGCAGTACTTC.

The gene calls are TRBV28 and TRBJ2-7; D may be TRBD1 (5 bases). The CDR3 has 12 residues. Germline values: CDR1 MDHEN, CDR2 SYDVKM. The germline V and J ends were trimmed by 6 bases and 7 bases, with 13 bases remaining between them. CDR3 sequence: CASSPGPREQYF. The CDR3 coding sequence is TGTGCCAGCAGCCCAGGGCCCAGAGAGCAGTACTTC.

This rearrangement joins TRBV29-1 to TRBJ1-5; 11 positions match TRBD1. Trimming took 6 bases from V and 3 from J; bases not matched to a gene: 4. The CDR3 length is 14 residues. CDR1 and CDR2 from the germline V gene are SQVTM and ANQGSEA. This CDR3 reads CSVGQGDDNQPQHF. The CDR3, as DNA: TGCAGCGTGGGACAGGGGGATGACAATCAGCCCCAGCATTTT.